The 31 T cell receptor beta chains listed next were all sequenced from one sample in a study of post-analysis software for immune sequencing data. Findings and caveats of the study: TRBV5-6, TRBV5-1 and TRBV20-1 belonged to a set of a handful of TRBV segments that were more frequent in patients than controls.

Included in the TCR beta cDNA libraries were unique molecular identifiers. TCRdb reanalysed the PCR reads using MiXCR and keeps one entry per CDR3 protein. The repertoire has a few hundred thousand distinct CDR3 sequences, roughly 38% of them found once; the top ten carry 7.6%. These receptors have no known antigen. Sequencing input: blood. These receptors all stem from a girl aged 2 to 10 with multiple sclerosis.

V gene TRBV5-1 combines with J gene TRBJ2-5; D unclear. Germline V gene data show CDR1 as SGHRS and CDR2 as YFSETQ. This CDR3 region has 13 residues. Trimming cost V 6 bases and J 5 bases, with 14 bases left between them. CDR3 sequence (DNA): TGCGCCAGCAACGATACCCCGGCGGAGACCCAGTACTTC. Amino acid sequence: CASNDTPAETQYF.

The V call is TRBV6-5, the J call TRBJ2-3; TRBD1 agrees at 8 bases. The V gene end was trimmed by 2 bases and the J gene end by 3 bases; junction bases not matched to a gene: 10. Germline V gives CDR1 MNHEY, CDR2 SVGAGI. This CDR3 region has 17 residues. CDR3 in DNA: TGTGCCAGCAGTTACCCGACAACAGGGGGTGATACAGATACGCAGTATTTT. It specifies CASSYPTTGGDTDTQYF.

This clonotype was seen only a few times. The V gene is TRBV11-2, the J gene TRBJ2-3; TRBD2 matches 9 bases. Germline CDR1 and CDR2: SGHAT and FQNNGV. V shed 1 base and J 3 bases; nucleotides not matched to a gene: 5. The CDR3 has 16 amino acids. The CDR3 coding sequence is TGTGCCAGCAGCTTAGTAGCTAGCGGGATTACAGATACGCAGTATTTT. This translates into CASSLVASGITDTQYF.

The chain joins TRBV12-3 or TRBV12-4 to TRBJ2-7; weak D call: TRBD2 (5 bases). The length of the CDR3 is 14 residues. V lost 5 bases, J lost 3 bases, and 14 bases lay in between. The CDR3 is CASSTIYRGYEQYF. CDR3 DNA: TGTGCCAGCAGTACGATCTACCGGGGCTACGAGCAGTACTTC.

In its sample, this clonotype was seen a few times. The CDR3 loop is CASSYAGGADTQYF. In nucleotides, the CDR3 is TGTGCCAGCAGTTATGCCGGAGGCGCGGATACGCAGTATTTT. The chain couples TRBV6-5 to TRBJ2-3, with D perhaps matching TRBD2 (5 bases). V lost 3 bases and J 6 bases, leaving 13 bases between the germline ends. Per germline, CDR1 MNHEY and CDR2 SVGAGI. This CDR3 is built from 14 residues.

In this sample, this clonotype turned up a few times. The rearrangement links TRBV7-2 to TRBJ2-1; 7 bases match TRBD1. The CDR3 totals 15 residues. Germline CDR1 is SGHTA and CDR2 is FQGNSA. The V and J ends lost 2 bases and 4 bases, in that order; junction bases with no gene match: 5. The DNA for the CDR3 is TGTGCCAGCAGCTTACCCCCGACAGGGTACAATGAGCAGTTCTTC. Encoded protein: CASSLPPTGYNEQFF.

In its sample, this clonotype was seen a few times. The chain joins TRBV7-2 to TRBJ2-5; 8 positions agree with TRBD1. CDR1 and CDR2 (germline): SGHTA, FQGNSA. J gave up 5 bases and V 4 bases, and 6 bases lay outside the gene matches. The CDR3 has 14 residues. Written as DNA, the CDR3 is TGTGCCAGCAGCTCACGGACAGGGCGCGAGACCCAGTACTTC. Translation: CASSSRTGRETQYF. The full variable domain, its missing parts supplied by reference TRBV7-2 and TRBJ2-5, is GAGVSQSPSNKVTEKGKDVELRCDPISGHTALYWYRQSLGQGLEFLIYFQGNSAPDKSGLPSDRFSAERTGGSVSTLTIQRTQQEDSAVYLCASSSRTGRETQYFGPGTRLLVL.

V gene TRBV18 combines with J gene TRBJ2-5, with a possible D match to TRBD1 (6 bases). The J call is in doubt because the DNA end fits TRBJ2-4 better. This CDR3 has 12 residues. Germline V lookup: CDR1 KGHSH, CDR2 LQKENI. The DNA of the CDR3 is TGTGCCAGCGGTGATGCAGGGGACATTCAGTACTTC. Translated: CASGDAGDIQYF.

The chain carries TRBV20-1 and TRBJ2-7; 9 nucleotides match TRBD1. CDR1 is DFQATT and CDR2 is SNEGSKA in the germline V gene (reference sequence). V dropped 6 bases and J dropped 5; count of bases not matched to a gene: 14. The CDR3 has 15 amino acids. The CDR3 region is CSALNPRDRVDEQYF. In DNA form, the CDR3 reads TGCAGTGCCCTAAATCCCCGGGACAGGGTCGACGAGCAGTACTTC.

This clonotype was observed a handful of times. The chain recombines TRBV9 with TRBJ2-1; D gene ambiguous. The length of the CDR3 is 14 residues. From germline, CDR1 is SGDLS and CDR2 YYNGEE. The V end lost 4 bases, the J end lost 4 bases, and 12 bases lay between the germline ends. For the CDR3, the DNA is TGTGCCAGCAGCCCTCTTCCAGGATACAATGAGCAGTTCTTC. This gives the protein CASSPLPGYNEQFF.

In its sample, this clonotype was seen many times. V is TRBV11-2 and J is TRBJ1-4, with a possible D match to TRBD1 (5 bases). The CDR3 spans 16 residues. The ends were cut back, 5 bases at V and 3 bases at J, with 16 bases in the middle. CDR1 and CDR2 from the germline V gene are SGHAT and FQNNGV. The CDR3 protein is CASSADSGAPNEKLFF. The CDR3 DNA is TGTGCCAGCAGCGCCGACTCCGGGGCTCCTAATGAAAAACTGTTTTTT.

A single count supports this clonotype. The CDR3 coding sequence is TGCGCCAGCAGCAGGGACAGGGAGGGGGAAAAACTGTTTTTT. The encoded protein is CASSRDREGEKLFF. This sequence joins TRBV5-1 and TRBJ1-4; 9 bases align to TRBD1. This CDR3 region has 14 residues. The V gene's germline CDR1 is SGHRS and CDR2 YFSETQ. V trimming: 4 bases; J trimming: 8 bases; junction bases outside the gene matches: 6.

J is TRBJ1-1 and V is TRBV6-5; 9 bases fit TRBD1. The CDR3 spans 15 residues. The ends lost 3 bases at V and 1 base at J; junction bases unmatched: 3. Looked up from germline, CDR1 is MNHEY and CDR2 is SVGAGI. The CDR3 DNA is TGTGCCAGCAGTTATGACAGGGGGAGGAACACTGAAGCTTTCTTT. It specifies CASSYDRGRNTEAFF.

Ten or more counts support this clonotype. The chain has TRBV5-1 and TRBJ2-5; possible D gene TRBD2, 5 bases. The ends were cut back, 1 base at V and 1 base at J, with 5 bases in the middle. The V gene's germline CDR1 is SGHRS and CDR2 YFSETQ. The CDR3 has 13 amino acids. The chain's CDR3 is CASSLTSQETQYF. CDR3 in DNA: TGCGCCAGCAGCTTGACTAGCCAAGAGACCCAGTACTTC.

The chain joins TRBV15 to TRBJ1-5; D is unclear. The germline CDR1 and CDR2 sequences are LNHNV and YYDKDF (reference sequence). This CDR3 has 16 residues. V gave up 0 bases and J gave up 0 bases, with 9 bases separating them. The CDR3 nucleotides read TGTGCCACCAGCAGAGAAGGTGGTCCTAGCAATCAGCCCCAGCATTTT. Its protein product is CATSREGGPSNQPQHF.

The V and J genes are TRBV12-3 or TRBV12-4 and TRBJ1-2; the D gene is possibly TRBD1 (6 bases). Trimming shortened V by 7 bases and J by 4 bases, and 13 bases separated the two germline ends. This CDR3 is 13 amino acids long. The CDR3 region is CASILKGVYGYTF. CDR3 in DNA: TGTGCCAGCATCCTCAAGGGGGTCTATGGCTACACCTTC.

This clonotype came up a few times. The chain recombines TRBV12-3 or TRBV12-4 with TRBJ1-5, with D possibly being TRBD1 (5 bases). This CDR3 region has 14 residues. Trimming cost V 2 bases and J 7 bases, with 12 bases left between them. The CDR3 sequence is CASSLLGGGQPQHF. In DNA, the CDR3 is TGTGCCAGCAGTTTATTGGGGGGTGGCCAGCCCCAGCATTTT.

V and J are TRBV6-5 and TRBJ2-7; D might be TRBD1 or TRBD2, each matching 5 bases. Trimming left V 6 bases short and J 0 bases short, with 15 bases between. The CDR3 length is 15 residues. Germline assignment: CDR1 MNHEY and CDR2 SVGAGI. CDR3 DNA sequence: TGTGCCAGCAGGACCGGGACCGGAAGCTCCTACGAGCAGTACTTC. This encodes CASRTGTGSSYEQYF.

This clonotype has only a few counts. The chain joins TRBV24-1 to TRBJ2-1; 13 bases map to TRBD2. The CDR3 has 17 amino acids. The V gene's germline CDR1 is KGHDR and CDR2 SFDVKD. V lost 4 bases to trimming and J lost 9 bases; unmatched junction nucleotides: 11. DNA of the CDR3: TGTGCCACCAGTGACCCGGGACTAGCGGGGCACGAATCTGAGCAGTTCTTC. Translated, it gives CATSDPGLAGHESEQFF.

The count of this clonotype is one. This sequence joins TRBV27 and TRBJ1-2; a possible D gene is TRBD1 (6 bases). The germline V gene has CDR1 MNHEY and CDR2 SMNVEV (reference sequence). V lost 4 bases and J 4 bases, leaving 22 bases between the germline ends. The CDR3 runs 17 residues. The CDR3 protein is CASSSRYRRQEGYGYTF. The CDR3 DNA follows: TGTGCCAGCAGTTCCCGATACCGTCGACAGGAAGGCTATGGCTACACCTTC.

The V and J genes are TRBV9 and TRBJ2-5; TRBD1 is a possible D gene (6 bases). Looked up from germline, CDR1 is SGDLS and CDR2 is YYNGEE. The CDR3 extends over 14 amino acids. V was trimmed by 1 base and J by 2 bases, leaving 9 bases between them. CDR3 sequence: CASSVRQDQETQYF. The CDR3 DNA follows: TGTGCCAGCAGCGTAAGACAGGATCAAGAGACCCAGTACTTC.

This clonotype was seen a few times. The chain uses TRBV5-1 and TRBJ2-3, with TRBD2 as a possible D gene (6 bases). Trimming shortened V by 5 bases and J by 2 bases, and 18 bases separated the two germline ends. This CDR3 region has 16 residues. Germline CDR1 and CDR2: SGHRS and YFSETQ. CDR3 sequence: CASSPRGGAPTDTQYF. As DNA, the CDR3 is TGCGCCAGCAGTCCTCGGGGCGGGGCCCCCACAGATACGCAGTATTTT.

The rearrangement uses TRBV29-1 and TRBJ2-1, with 7 bases aligning to TRBD1. Germline trimming cut 4 bases from V and 0 bases from J; bases unmatched to any gene: 3. Per germline, CDR1 SQVTM and CDR2 ANQGSEA. CDR3 size: 14 residues. In nucleotides, the CDR3 is TGCAGCGTTGGACAGGGTAGCTCCTACAATGAGCAGTTCTTC. Translating gives CSVGQGSSYNEQFF.

V usage is TRBV15 and J usage is TRBJ2-7, with 7 bases matching TRBD1. J lost 3 bases, V lost 4 bases, and 3 bases had no gene match. The CDR3 runs 13 residues. Germline values: CDR1 LNHNV, CDR2 YYDKDF (reference sequence). CDR3 nucleotides: TGTGCCACCAGCATCGGGACAGACTACGAGCAGTACTTC. It translates to CATSIGTDYEQYF. The full variable domain, rest sourced from reference TRBV15 and TRBJ2-7, is DAMVIQNPRYQVTQFGKPVTLSCSQTLNHNVMYWYQQKSSQAPKLLFHYYDKDFNNEADTPDNFQSRRPNTSFCFLDIRSPGLGDTAMYLCATSIGTDYEQYFGPGTRLTVT.

The table lists this clonotype with a few counts. V gene TRBV4-3 combines with J gene TRBJ2-1; 8 bases are shared with TRBD2. The CDR3 covers 16 residues. V lost 0 bases, J lost 4 bases, and 5 bases stayed unmatched. Germline-derived CDR1 and CDR2 are LGHNA and YSLEER. Written as DNA, the CDR3 is TGCGCCAGCAGCCAAGATCGGGCTAGCGGGTACAATGAGCAGTTCTTC. This gives the protein CASSQDRASGYNEQFF.

A single count supports this clonotype. The rearrangement joins TRBV5-1 to TRBJ1-2; no clear D. The length of the CDR3 is 15 residues. The V and J ends lost 3 bases and 0 bases respectively, with 12 bases between them. Per germline, CDR1 SGHRS and CDR2 YFSETQ. This CDR3 reads CASSSDRPANYGYTF. Here the CDR3 DNA reads TGCGCCAGCAGCTCGGACCGCCCGGCTAACTATGGCTACACCTTC.

This chain uses TRBV5-1 with TRBJ2-1; 12 nucleotides match TRBD1. Germline assignment: CDR1 SGHRS and CDR2 YFSETQ. This CDR3 comprises 15 residues. The trim removed 4 bases at V and 10 bases at J, leaving 9 bases unmatched. This CDR3 is CASSPPGQGADEQFF. DNA for the CDR3: TGCGCCAGCAGCCCACCGGGACAGGGGGCGGACGAGCAGTTCTTC.

This clonotype has a handful of counts. The CDR3 sequence is CAATGRAYNEQFF. CDR3 sequence (DNA): TGTGCCGCAACCGGGAGGGCGTACAATGAGCAGTTCTTC. This chain links TRBV28 with TRBJ2-1, with 8 bases lining up with TRBD2. The CDR3 covers 13 residues. V lost 11 bases and J lost 4; bases outside the gene matches: 7. The germline V gene encodes CDR1 MDHEN and CDR2 SYDVKM.

This clonotype came up a few times. This rearrangement joins TRBV5-1 to TRBJ1-5; perhaps TRBD1 as D (5 bases). V lost 1 base and J lost 5, with 10 bases in between. Germline assignment: CDR1 SGHRS and CDR2 YFSETQ. The CDR3 has 14 amino acids. Here the CDR3 reads CASSLNSRDQPQHF. The CDR3 bases are TGCGCCAGCAGCTTGAATAGCAGGGATCAGCCCCAGCATTTT.

The gene calls are TRBV29-1 and TRBJ2-5, with TRBD2 matching 10 bases. V trimming: 6 bases; J trimming: 5 bases; junction bases outside the gene matches: 9. This CDR3 region has 14 residues. Germline V CDR1 and CDR2: SQVTM, ANQGSEA. The CDR3 protein is CSVSTSGKLETQYF. The DNA for the CDR3 is TGCAGCGTCTCTACTAGCGGGAAACTTGAGACCCAGTACTTC.

This clonotype was seen more than once but under ten times. The chain joins TRBV29-1 to TRBJ1-2; the D gene is possibly TRBD1 (5 bases). Trimming stripped 3 bases from V and 0 bases from J, with 11 bases between. Germline-derived CDR1 and CDR2 are SQVTM and ANQGSEA. The CDR3 totals 14 residues. The CDR3 loop is CSVEGPLPNYGYTF. Written as DNA, the CDR3 is TGCAGCGTTGAGGGACCCTTGCCTAACTATGGCTACACCTTC. The variable domain in full, with the rest retrieved from reference TRBV29-1 and TRBJ1-2, is SAVISQKPSRDICQRGTSLTIQCQVDSQVTMMFWYRQQPGQSLTLIATANQGSEATYESGFVIDKFPISRPNLTFSTLTVSNMSPEDSSIYLCSVEGPLPNYGYTFGSGTRLTVV.